Listed below are T cell receptor beta chains from one sample, sequenced in a study of CD8 T cells in ankylosing spondylitis. TCRdb itself ran the 5' RACE reads through MiXCR, one entry per CDR3 protein. The table records about 170,000 distinct CDR3 sequences, 15% to 20% of them present only once. Sequencing input: blood, either unsorted or a sorted T cell fraction (not recorded which). Receptors were obtained from a male donor with ankylosing spondylitis or in good health (not recorded which). CDR3s include the opening cysteine and the closing phenylalanine or tryptophan. A D gene is named only where the DNA matches it firmly. Clone size is given for some rows only: seen once, a few or many times, or a class if the clone is expanded.

j_gene: TRBJ2-1
abundance: few
v_gene: TRBV7-9
d_gene: -
len: 12
CDR3nt: TGTGCCAGCAGTTCCATTTACGATGAGCAGTTCTTC
CDR3aa: CASSSIYDEQFF

j_gene: TRBJ2-2
abundance: many
v_gene: TRBV6-1
d_gene: TRBD2
len: 16
CDR3nt: TGTGCCAGCAGTAAACGGACTAGCGGGAACACCGGGGAGCTGTTTTTT
CDR3aa: CASSKRTSGNTGELFF

j_gene: TRBJ2-7
abundance: -
v_gene: TRBV7-9
d_gene: -
len: 14
CDR3nt: TGTGCCAGCAGCTTAGGGGGAGCTAGGAACGAGCAGTACTTC
CDR3aa: CASSLGGARNEQYF

j_gene: TRBJ2-1
abundance: many
v_gene: TRBV5-1
d_gene: -
len: 14
CDR3nt: TGCGCCAGCAGCTTGGTCGATCGCGGAAATGAGCAGTTCTTC
CDR3aa: CASSLVDRGNEQFF

j_gene: TRBJ2-4
abundance: -
v_gene: TRBV3-1
d_gene: -
len: 17
CDR3nt: TGTGCCAGCAGCCAAGAAGAGAGAGCGAGGGGGTCCATTCTTCAGTACTTC
CDR3aa: CASSQEERARGSILQYF

j_gene: TRBJ1-5
abundance: few
v_gene: TRBV27
d_gene: -
len: 14
CDR3nt: TGTGCCAGCAGTTTGGGGTCCGTTAATCAGCCCCAGCATTTT
CDR3aa: CASSLGSVNQPQHF

j_gene: TRBJ2-2
abundance: few
v_gene: TRBV5-4
d_gene: -
len: 15
CDR3nt: TGTGCCAGCAGCTTGGCAGTGGGGAACACCGGGGAGCTGTTTTTT
CDR3aa: CASSLAVGNTGELFF

j_gene: TRBJ2-3
abundance: many
v_gene: TRBV20-1
d_gene: -
len: 12
CDR3nt: TGCAGTGCCGATAGGAGGGGAGATACGCAGTATTTT
CDR3aa: CSADRRGDTQYF

j_gene: TRBJ2-3
abundance: many
v_gene: TRBV28
d_gene: TRBD2
len: 14
CDR3nt: TGTGCCAGCAGTTTGCCTAGCGGGCCAGATACGCAGTATTTT
CDR3aa: CASSLPSGPDTQYF

j_gene: TRBJ1-1
abundance: few
v_gene: TRBV10-3
d_gene: -
len: 17
CDR3nt: TGTGCCATCAGTGAGTCGAGGCGTCGGGACTCGAACACTGAAACTTTCTTT
CDR3aa: CAISESRRRDSNTETFF

j_gene: TRBJ1-5
abundance: -
v_gene: TRBV7-9
d_gene: TRBD1
len: 17
CDR3nt: TGTGCTTCAGCACGTGCAGGGGGTCTTTACAGCAATCAGCCCCAGCATTTT
CDR3aa: CASARAGGLYSNQPQHF

j_gene: TRBJ1-1
abundance: many
v_gene: TRBV5-1
d_gene: -
len: 15
CDR3nt: TGCGCCAGCAGCTTGACAGGAACGGGGGCCACTGAAGCTTTCTTT
CDR3aa: CASSLTGTGATEAFF

j_gene: TRBJ1-1
abundance: many
v_gene: TRBV20-1
d_gene: TRBD1
len: 16
CDR3nt: TGCAGTGCTAGACCCTATTTACAGGGGGCGACCGCTGAAGCTTTCTTT
CDR3aa: CSARPYLQGATAEAFF

j_gene: TRBJ1-6
abundance: many
v_gene: TRBV12-3/TRBV12-4
d_gene: -
len: 13
CDR3nt: TGTGCCAGCAGTCAAGATCTAGGTTCACCCCTCCACTTT
CDR3aa: CASSQDLGSPLHF

j_gene: TRBJ2-3
abundance: many
v_gene: TRBV20-1
d_gene: -
len: 14
CDR3nt: TGCAGTGCTAGAGAAGGCGAAGCGAGGGATACGCAGTATTTT
CDR3aa: CSAREGEARDTQYF

j_gene: TRBJ1-5
abundance: many
v_gene: TRBV28
d_gene: -
len: 16
CDR3nt: TGTGCCAGCAGTCTTCAGGGTGAGGACCACAGTCAGCCCCAGCATTTT
CDR3aa: CASSLQGEDHSQPQHF

j_gene: TRBJ2-1
abundance: -
v_gene: TRBV20-1
d_gene: TRBD2
len: 17
CDR3nt: TGCTGTGCTAGAGGGATTAGGACTAGCGGGAGGTACAATGAGCAGTTCTTC
CDR3aa: CCARGIRTSGRYNEQFF

j_gene: TRBJ2-1
abundance: -
v_gene: TRBV18
d_gene: -
len: 16
CDR3nt: TGTGCCAGCTCACCACCCGGGACTCCAATGGGGAATGAGCAGTTCTTC
CDR3aa: CASSPPGTPMGNEQFF

j_gene: TRBJ1-1
abundance: -
v_gene: TRBV10-3
d_gene: TRBD1
len: 14
CDR3nt: TGTGCCATCACTCGACAGGGGGGAGGGACTGAAGCTTTCTTT
CDR3aa: CAITRQGGGTEAFF

j_gene: TRBJ2-4
abundance: -
v_gene: TRBV20-1
d_gene: TRBD2
len: 14
CDR3nt: TGCAGTGCTAGAATGGTGGGGGGGGAAAACATTCAGTACTTC
CDR3aa: CSARMVGGENIQYF

j_gene: TRBJ1-1
abundance: many
v_gene: TRBV29-1
d_gene: -
len: 15
CDR3nt: TGCAGCGTTGAAGTCCCGGGAAAAAAGAAAACTGAAGCTTTCTTT
CDR3aa: CSVEVPGKKKTEAFF

j_gene: TRBJ2-2
abundance: many
v_gene: TRBV24-1
d_gene: -
len: 14
CDR3nt: TGTGCCACCAGTGTCGCAACAGACACCGGGGAGCTGTTTTTT
CDR3aa: CATSVATDTGELFF

j_gene: TRBJ2-7
abundance: many
v_gene: TRBV24-1
d_gene: TRBD1
len: 13
CDR3nt: TGTGCCACCAGTGACTGGGACAGCTACGAGCAGTACTTC
CDR3aa: CATSDWDSYEQYF

j_gene: TRBJ2-2
abundance: many
v_gene: TRBV20-1
d_gene: -
len: 14
CDR3nt: TGCAGTGCTAGTGGTGTATACTGGTCCGGGGAGCTGTTTTTT
CDR3aa: CSASGVYWSGELFF

j_gene: TRBJ2-5
abundance: few
v_gene: TRBV12-3/TRBV12-4
d_gene: TRBD1
len: 14
CDR3nt: TGTGCCAGCAGTTTATGGGACAGGAGGGAGACCCAGTACTTC
CDR3aa: CASSLWDRRETQYF

j_gene: TRBJ2-3
abundance: few
v_gene: TRBV29-1
d_gene: -
len: 11
CDR3nt: TGCAGCGCCCGGGTGGGAAGTACGCAGTATTTT
CDR3aa: CSARVGSTQYF

j_gene: TRBJ2-5
abundance: many
v_gene: TRBV28
d_gene: TRBD1
len: 15
CDR3nt: TGTGCCAGCACCCTAAGACAGACAGGGGAAGAGACCCAGTACTTC
CDR3aa: CASTLRQTGEETQYF

j_gene: TRBJ1-4
abundance: -
v_gene: TRBV10-3
d_gene: -
len: 15
CDR3nt: TGTGCCATCAGTGAGTCGAGGACAGCGAACGAAAAACTGTTTTTT
CDR3aa: CAISESRTANEKLFF

j_gene: TRBJ2-5
abundance: many
v_gene: TRBV18
d_gene: -
len: 11
CDR3nt: TGTGCCAGCTCACCGGACGAGACCCAGTACTTC
CDR3aa: CASSPDETQYF

j_gene: TRBJ2-5
abundance: many
v_gene: TRBV10-3
d_gene: -
len: 17
CDR3nt: TGTGCCATCAGTGAGTCAAGTACCGTATACACCCAAGAGACCCAGTACTTC
CDR3aa: CAISESSTVYTQETQYF

j_gene: TRBJ2-1
abundance: -
v_gene: TRBV7-2
d_gene: -
len: 15
CDR3nt: TGTGCCAGCAGCAACGGGTTAGGGCGTGTCGATGAGCAGTTCTTC
CDR3aa: CASSNGLGRVDEQFF

j_gene: TRBJ2-3
abundance: many
v_gene: TRBV3-1
d_gene: -
len: 13
CDR3nt: TGTGCCAGCAGCCCAGGGTTCGGGGATACGCAGTATTTT
CDR3aa: CASSPGFGDTQYF

j_gene: TRBJ2-2
abundance: -
v_gene: TRBV5-1
d_gene: TRBD1
len: 17
CDR3nt: TGCGCCAGCAGCTTGGCTACCGGGACAGCGAACACCGGGGAGCTGTTTTTT
CDR3aa: CASSLATGTANTGELFF

j_gene: TRBJ1-2
abundance: -
v_gene: TRBV12-3/TRBV12-4
d_gene: -
len: 14
CDR3nt: TGTGCCAGTGGAGTCCGGGGCGCAGGGTATGGCTACACCTTC
CDR3aa: CASGVRGAGYGYTF

j_gene: TRBJ2-7
abundance: once
v_gene: TRBV7-9
d_gene: TRBD1
len: 16
CDR3nt: TGTGCCAGCAGCTTAAGGCAGGGGGCAATATCCTACGAGCAGTACTTC
CDR3aa: CASSLRQGAISYEQYF

j_gene: TRBJ2-1
abundance: few
v_gene: TRBV5-1
d_gene: TRBD2
len: 15
CDR3nt: TGCGCCAGCGGGCGAGCGAAAGTCGGGGGGAATGAGCAGTTCTTC
CDR3aa: CASGRAKVGGNEQFF

j_gene: TRBJ1-1
abundance: few
v_gene: TRBV5-6
d_gene: -
len: 12
CDR3nt: TGTGCCAGCAGCTTGGGAGGTCTTGAAGCTTTCTTT
CDR3aa: CASSLGGLEAFF

j_gene: TRBJ1-1
abundance: many
v_gene: TRBV7-8
d_gene: TRBD1
len: 15
CDR3nt: TGTGCCAGCAGCTTCACCAGGGGGCTGAACACTGAAGCTTTCTTT
CDR3aa: CASSFTRGLNTEAFF

j_gene: TRBJ2-1
abundance: many
v_gene: TRBV20-1
d_gene: TRBD2
len: 15
CDR3nt: TGCAGTGCCGGAATCGGGAGGGCCCTCCACAATGAGCAGTTCTTC
CDR3aa: CSAGIGRALHNEQFF

j_gene: TRBJ2-5
abundance: many
v_gene: TRBV7-8
d_gene: TRBD2
len: 17
CDR3nt: TGTGCCAGCAAAGGGGCTAGCGGGAGCGAAGTTTTGGAGACCCAGTACTTC
CDR3aa: CASKGASGSEVLETQYF

j_gene: TRBJ1-6
abundance: many
v_gene: TRBV5-1
d_gene: -
len: 15
CDR3nt: TGCGCCAGCAGCTCGCGGGGTTCAGGGCAACCACCCCTCCACTTT
CDR3aa: CASSSRGSGQPPLHF

j_gene: TRBJ1-5
abundance: -
v_gene: TRBV20-1
d_gene: -
len: 14
CDR3nt: TGCAGTGCTCTAGGGGAAACGGGCAATCAGCCCCAGCATTTT
CDR3aa: CSALGETGNQPQHF

j_gene: TRBJ2-2
abundance: many
v_gene: TRBV12-3/TRBV12-4
d_gene: TRBD2
len: 15
CDR3nt: TGTGCCAGCAGCTTGGGACTAGCAGCCACCGGGGAGCTGTTTTTT
CDR3aa: CASSLGLAATGELFF